These 28 T cell receptor beta chains share one sample of origin, sequenced in a study of cytomegalovirus exposure and HLA in healthy donors. The PCR ran on 60 Vbeta and 13 Jbeta primers. Sequencing was performed with immunoSEQ multiplex PCR; in TCRdb, only in-frame clones are kept and a portion is missing. The top ten hold 8.5% to 9.5% of the sample, which has roughly 120,000 clones, around 62% seen once. The sequenced sample was PBMCs. The receptors stem from a woman in her 40s in good health and CMV-seropositive.

The sample holds a few counts of this clone. The J gene is TRBJ2-3, the V gene TRBV2; maybe TRBD2 (5 bases). The CDR3 spans 14 residues. Germline assignment: CDR1 SNHLY and CDR2 FYNNEI. The V end was cut by 7 bases, the J end by 6 bases, with 17 bases between. The CDR3 here is CASKAPGSSDTQYF. The CDR3 DNA reads TGTGCCAGCAAAGCCCCTGGGAGTTCGGATACGCAGTATTTT. Supplemented by reference TRBV2 and TRBJ2-3, the full variable domain reads EPEVTQTPSHQVTQMGQEVILRCVPISNHLYFYWYRQILGQKVEFLVSFYNNEISEKSEIFDDQFSVERPDGSNFTLKIRSTKLEDSAMYFCASKAPGSSDTQYFGPGTRLTVL.

This clone has more than one count but fewer than ten. V is TRBV5-4 and J is TRBJ1-1, with D possibly TRBD1 on 5 matching bases. The V gene's germline CDR1 is SGHNT and CDR2 YYREEE (reference sequence). V dropped 1 base and J dropped 0 bases, with 10 bases sitting between them. This CDR3 comprises 15 residues. In DNA form, the CDR3 reads TGTGCCAGCAGCTTGTACGGGGGAATGAACACTGAAGCTTTCTTT. Its protein is CASSLYGGMNTEAFF.

The chain joins TRBV15 to TRBJ1-5; no definite D call. Germline CDR1 and CDR2: LNHNV and YYDKDF (reference sequence). The CDR3 runs to 16 residues. Deletions cut 3 bases from V and 1 base from J, with 13 bases between. CDR3 protein: CATSRNPVRSNQPQHF. The CDR3 DNA follows: TGTGCCACCAGCAGGAATCCCGTCAGAAGCAATCAGCCCCAGCATTTT.

The V call is TRBV19, the J call TRBJ2-1; TRBD2 agrees at 8 bases. Trimming at V came to 6 bases and at J to 5 bases, leaving 3 bases not matched to a gene. CDR1 LNHDA and CDR2 SQIVND come from the germline V gene (reference sequence). This CDR3 is 13 amino acids long. CDR3 sequence: CASRTSGNNEQFF. Written as DNA, the CDR3 is TGTGCCAGTAGAACTAGCGGAAACAATGAGCAGTTCTTC.

This clone has a single count. The chain couples TRBV7-2 to TRBJ2-2; TRBD1 matches at 9 bases. Looked up from germline, CDR1 is SGHTA and CDR2 is FQGNSA. This CDR3 has 15 amino acids. V gave up 4 bases and J gave up 5 bases; unmatched junction bases: 5. Written as DNA, the CDR3 is TGTGCCAGCAGCTCGGGACAGGGAAAGACCGGGGAGCTGTTTTTT. It is translated as CASSSGQGKTGELFF.

The chain has TRBV6-4 and TRBJ1-1; D may be TRBD1 (6 bases). CDR3 length equals 16 residues. Germline assignment: CDR1 MRHNA and CDR2 SNTAGT. Deletions cut 2 bases from V and 0 bases from J, with 13 bases between. CDR3 nucleotides: TGTGCCAGCAGTGACCGGACAGATCCGATGAACACTGAAGCTTTCTTT. Residues: CASSDRTDPMNTEAFF.

The V call is TRBV28, the J call TRBJ1-4, with TRBD1 matching 9 bases. The CDR3 spans 17 residues. Germline loops: CDR1 MDHEN, CDR2 SYDVKM. Trimming cost V 0 bases and J 0 bases; bases outside gene matches: 2. For the CDR3, the DNA is TGTGCCAGCAGTTTATGGGGACAGGGAGCAACTAATGAAAAACTGTTTTTT. Protein product: CASSLWGQGATNEKLFF.

The J gene is TRBJ1-5, the V gene TRBV7-8; D remains unclear. Trimming pared 2 bases from V and 7 bases from J, leaving 6 bases between. Germline lookup yields CDR1 SGHVS and CDR2 FQNEAQ. The CDR3 has 12 amino acids. Here the CDR3 DNA reads TGTGCCAGCAGCTTACACTCCCAGCCCCAGCATTTT. Protein: CASSLHSQPQHF.

This chain connects TRBV6-5 to TRBJ1-5; D call uncertain. The CDR3 spans 15 residues. V dropped 5 bases and J dropped 7 bases, with 18 bases sitting between them. The germline CDR1 and CDR2 sequences are MNHEY and SVGAGI. The CDR3 sequence is CASSRSLASGQPQHF. Written as DNA, the CDR3 is TGTGCCAGCAGTAGAAGTCTAGCCTCGGGGCAGCCCCAGCATTTT.

The CDR3 here is CASSPTPGWDTEAFF. The CDR3 DNA is TGTGCCAGCTCACCAACGCCAGGGTGGGACACTGAAGCTTTCTTT. The chain couples TRBV18 to TRBJ1-1; a possible D gene is TRBD1 (5 bases). Between the trimmed V and J ends, which lost 2 bases and 3 bases, there was a span of 13 bases. The V gene's germline CDR1 is KGHSH and CDR2 LQKENI. The CDR3 is made up of 15 amino acids.

Only a few counts were recorded for this clone. The chain uses TRBV6-5 and TRBJ1-1, with a possible D match to TRBD1 (6 bases). CDR1 is MNHEY and CDR2 is SVGAGI in the germline V gene. V was trimmed by 6 bases and J by 1 base, leaving 6 bases between them. The CDR3 runs to 12 residues. The CDR3 region has the DNA TGTGCCAGCAGACAGGGGAACACTGAAGCTTTCTTT. This codes for CASRQGNTEAFF.

The chain is built from TRBV28 and TRBJ1-1; D perhaps matches TRBD1 (5 bases). The CDR3 is 13 residues long. The V end was cut by 1 base, the J end by 4 bases, with 7 bases between. The germline gives CDR1 MDHEN, CDR2 SYDVKM. CDR3 loop: CASSLSGITEAFF. CDR3 nucleotide sequence: TGTGCCAGCAGTTTATCAGGGATCACTGAAGCTTTCTTT.

V is TRBV7-9 and J is TRBJ1-1; no clear D gene. The CDR3 contains 15 residues. The V gene's germline CDR1 is SEHNR and CDR2 FQNEAQ (reference sequence). The V and J ends lost 1 base and 2 bases respectively, with 11 bases between them. The CDR3 DNA sequence: TGTGCCAGCAGCTTAGTTGTGGCCTCTAACACTGAAGCTTTCTTT. Its translation is CASSLVVASNTEAFF.

The V gene is TRBV2, the J gene TRBJ2-7, with 9 positions matching TRBD1. This CDR3 comprises 13 residues. After removal of 6 bases from V and 3 bases from J, the junction contained 3 bases not matched to a gene. The germline CDR1 and CDR2 sequences are SNHLY and FYNNEI. The CDR3 loop is CASRGTGSYEQYF. The CDR3 coding sequence is TGTGCCAGCAGGGGGACAGGGAGCTACGAGCAGTACTTC.

This sequence joins TRBV7-9 and TRBJ2-7, with TRBD2 matching 13 bases. Germline V gives CDR1 SEHNR, CDR2 FQNEAQ (reference sequence). V was pared by 5 bases and J by 6 bases, with 7 bases of the junction left unmatched. The CDR3 runs 15 residues. The CDR3 bases are TGTGCCAGCAGCGCTCCGGGACTAGCGGGGCGCGAGCAGTACTTC. Translating it yields CASSAPGLAGREQYF.

The chain carries TRBV30 and TRBJ2-1, with 9 bases fitting TRBD1. The CDR3 runs to 15 residues. V lost 1 base and J lost 5; bases outside the gene matches: 6. The germline V gene has CDR1 GTSNPN and CDR2 SVGIG (reference sequence). CDR3 sequence: CAWSARTGVNNEQFF. The CDR3 nucleotides read TGTGCCTGGAGTGCGCGGACAGGGGTCAACAATGAGCAGTTCTTC.

V gene TRBV28 combines with J gene TRBJ2-7, with a weak D call TRBD2 (6 bases). The CDR3 is 14 amino acids. Between the trimmed V and J ends, which lost 3 bases and 7 bases, there was a span of 16 bases. Per the germline V gene, CDR1 is MDHEN and CDR2 is SYDVKM. The CDR3 DNA reads TGTGCCAGCAGTTTTCAACTAGCTTTTCCGGAGCAGTACTTC. Translation gives CASSFQLAFPEQYF.

This clone was detected only a few times. The DNA for the CDR3 is TGTGCCAGTAGTATAGACCCGGACTTAGTGAACACTGAAGCTTTCTTT. Translation gives CASSIDPDLVNTEAFF. The rearrangement joins TRBV19 to TRBJ1-1; D call uncertain. V lost 0 bases and J lost 0, with 11 bases in between. The CDR3 sequence is 16 residues long. CDR1 LNHDA and CDR2 SQIVND come from the germline V gene (reference sequence).

This sequence joins TRBV7-2 and TRBJ1-2; D is perhaps TRBD1 (6 bases). The CDR3 extends over 14 amino acids. Germline V lookup: CDR1 SGHTA, CDR2 FQGNSA. V was shortened by 5 bases and J by 2 bases, with 12 bases between the two germline ends. The DNA for the CDR3 is TGTGCCAGCAGCCAGGGGACAAGCAACTATGGCTACACCTTC. It is translated as CASSQGTSNYGYTF.

This clone has a single count. The chain uses TRBV10-3 and TRBJ1-5; the D is unclear. This CDR3 has 12 residues. Germline V gene sequence: CDR1 ENHRY, CDR2 SYGVKD. The V end lost 3 bases, the J end lost 6 bases, and 6 bases lay between the germline ends. CDR3 DNA sequence: TGTGCCATCAGTGACCCTTTTCAGCCCCAGCATTTT. It yields the protein CAISDPFQPQHF.

V and J are TRBV30 and TRBJ2-5; D unresolved. The DNA end is more similar to TRBJ2-7, so the J call may be wrong. This CDR3 comprises 12 residues. Germline V lookup: CDR1 GTSNPN, CDR2 SVGIG (reference sequence). DNA for the CDR3: TGTGCCTGGAGTGTCGGTATCTACGAGCAGTACTTC. It yields the protein CAWSVGIYEQYF.

The genes are TRBV5-1 and TRBJ2-7, with D maybe TRBD2 (5 bases). The CDR3 loop spans 15 amino acids. With 1 base removed from V and 6 bases from J, the gap between germline ends came to 17 bases. Germline V gene lookup returns CDR1 SGHRS and CDR2 YFSETQ. The CDR3, as DNA: TGCGCCAGCAGCTTGACAATCGACCCCGGAGGCGAGCAGTACTTC. Translating it yields CASSLTIDPGGEQYF.

This clone was picked up a small number of times. This sequence joins TRBV10-1 and TRBJ2-7; no reliable D call. This CDR3 is 11 amino acids long. V was shortened by 3 bases and J by 7 bases, with 7 bases between the two germline ends. Germline lookup yields CDR1 WNHNN and CDR2 SYGVQD (reference sequence). CDR3 sequence: CASSDLYEQYF. CDR3 bases: TGCGCCAGCAGTGATTTGTATGAGCAGTACTTC.

J is TRBJ2-7 and V is TRBV7-2; D possibly corresponds to TRBD2 (6 bases). The V end was cut by 5 bases, the J end by 4 bases, with 15 bases between. The CDR3 is made up of 14 amino acids. The germline V gene encodes CDR1 SGHTA and CDR2 FQGNSA. The CDR3 sequence is CASSKNGGVYEQYF. The CDR3 coding sequence is TGTGCCAGCAGCAAGAACGGGGGTGTTTACGAGCAGTACTTC.

This rearrangement joins TRBV19 to TRBJ2-6, with D tentatively TRBD1 (5 bases). The CDR3 sequence is 16 residues long. Trimming took 3 bases from V and 2 from J, leaving 11 bases between them. CDR1 is LNHDA and CDR2 is SQIVND in the germline V gene (reference sequence). The CDR3 reads CASSILGQTGANVLTF. The CDR3 region has the DNA TGTGCCAGTAGTATCCTAGGACAAACTGGGGCCAACGTCCTGACTTTC. Based on the CDR3 plus reference TRBV19 and TRBJ2-6, the full variable domain is DGGITQSPKYLFRKEGQNVTLSCEQNLNHDAMYWYRQDPGQGLRLIYYSQIVNDFQKGDIAEGYSVSREKKESFPLTVTSAQKNPTAFYLCASSILGQTGANVLTFGAGSRLTVL.

The rearrangement joins TRBV18 to TRBJ1-3, with TRBD1 as a possible D gene (6 bases). This CDR3 has 17 residues. CDR1 KGHSH and CDR2 LQKENI come from the germline V gene. The V gene lost 1 base and the J gene lost 0 bases, with 13 bases spanning the gap. The CDR3: CASSPQVTGHSGNTIYF. CDR3 sequence (DNA): TGTGCCAGCTCACCACAGGTGACAGGCCACTCTGGAAACACCATATATTTT.

The chain couples TRBV4-1 to TRBJ2-1; D call uncertain. CDR1 is MGHRA, CDR2 YSYEKL, per germline. The V end was cut by 4 bases, the J end by 3 bases, with 4 bases between. The CDR3 has 12 residues. CDR3: CASSLNYNEQFF. CDR3 nucleotides: TGCGCCAGCAGCCTAAACTACAATGAGCAGTTCTTC.

V and J are TRBV28 and TRBJ1-2; the D gene is possibly TRBD1 (6 bases). The V gene's germline CDR1 is MDHEN and CDR2 SYDVKM. The length of the CDR3 is 16 residues. Deletions cut 2 bases from V and 2 bases from J, with 15 bases between. The CDR3 sequence is CASSLSSLRGNYGYTF. The CDR3 DNA sequence: TGTGCCAGCAGTTTAAGCTCTCTGAGGGGGAACTATGGCTACACCTTC.